These 26 T cell receptor beta chains share one sample of origin, sequenced in a study of OX40 agonist ivuxolimab in advanced cancers. The table came from immunoSEQ multiplex PCR; TCRdb's copy has only in-frame clones and leaves some out. The sample has approximately 60,000 clones; 80% to 85% are singletons. Here the sequenced sample was CD4+ or CD8+ T cells sorted from blood, taken in a trial of the OX40 agonist ivuxolimab. These receptors were collected from an adult with an advanced solid tumor such as melanoma, head and neck, liver or kidney cancer.

The CDR3 spells CASSLGHRGPGANVLTF. The CDR3 DNA sequence: TGTGCCAGCAGCCTAGGACACAGGGGGCCTGGGGCCAACGTCCTGACTTTC. The chain carries TRBV7-9 and TRBJ2-6; TRBD1 agrees at 9 bases. Germline V lookup: CDR1 SEHNR, CDR2 FQNEAQ (reference sequence). The CDR3 has 17 amino acids. After removal of 5 bases from V and 2 bases from J, the junction contained 7 bases not matched to a gene.

The rearrangement uses TRBV11-2 and TRBJ2-6; no reliable D call. Germline assignment: CDR1 SGHAT and CDR2 FQNNGV. V lost 8 bases and J 1 base, leaving 9 bases between the germline ends. CDR3 length: 14 amino acids. CDR3: CASHQGSGANVLTF. As DNA, the CDR3 is TGTGCCAGCCACCAAGGTTCTGGGGCCAACGTCCTGACTTTC. Full variable domain (missing parts from reference TRBV11-2 and TRBJ2-6): EAGVAQSPRYKIIEKRQSVAFWCNPISGHATLYWYQQILGQGPKLLIQFQNNGVVDDSQLPKDRFSAERLKGVDSTLKIQPAKLEDSAVYLCASHQGSGANVLTFGAGSRLTVL.

The chain recombines TRBV14 with TRBJ1-1, with D possibly being TRBD1 (5 bases). Germline CDR1 and CDR2: SGHDN and FVKESK. V was pared by 4 bases and J by 10 bases, with 19 bases between. The CDR3 extends over 14 amino acids. The CDR3, as DNA: TGTGCCAGCAGCCGACCGGGACGAACGAGGGGAGCTTTCTTT. Protein product: CASSRPGRTRGAFF.

J is TRBJ1-5 and V is TRBV5-8; 10 bases match TRBD1. V was pared by 3 bases and J by 0 bases, with 6 bases of the junction left unmatched. CDR1 and CDR2 (germline): SGHTS, YDEGEE. The CDR3 loop spans 17 amino acids. The CDR3: CASSSMDRGTSNQPQHF. Written as DNA, the CDR3 is TGTGCCAGCAGCTCAATGGACAGGGGGACTAGCAATCAGCCCCAGCATTTT.

V and J are TRBV19 and TRBJ1-1, with D unresolved. Germline CDR1 reads LNHDA; CDR2 reads SQIVND (reference sequence). The CDR3 loop spans 14 amino acids. Trimming stripped 5 bases from V and 4 bases from J, with 14 bases between. In nucleotides, the CDR3 is TGTGCCAGTAGTGCCTCGGTGGGCAGCACTGAAGCTTTCTTT. Its translation: CASSASVGSTEAFF. Full variable domain (remainder filled in from reference TRBV19 and TRBJ1-1): DGGITQSPKYLFRKEGQNVTLSCEQNLNHDAMYWYRQDPGQGLRLIYYSQIVNDFQKGDIAEGYSVSREKKESFPLTVTSAQKNPTAFYLCASSASVGSTEAFFGQGTRLTVV.

The CDR3 nucleotides are TGTGCCAGCAGTTTAACCGGGACAGGGTATGGCTACACCTTC. It yields the protein CASSLTGTGYGYTF. V and J are TRBV27 and TRBJ1-2, with 9 bases that match TRBD1. The CDR3 has 14 residues. Germline trimming cut 2 bases from V and 5 bases from J; bases unmatched to any gene: 3. Germline assignment: CDR1 MNHEY and CDR2 SMNVEV (reference sequence).

The chain recombines TRBV6-1 with TRBJ1-2; D is unresolved. The CDR3 consists of 15 residues. CDR1 and CDR2 (germline): MNHNS, SASEGT. Deletions cut 3 bases from V and 4 bases from J, with 15 bases between. The CDR3 is CASSEVNAGTYGYTF. CDR3 DNA sequence: TGTGCCAGCAGTGAGGTCAACGCAGGTACCTATGGCTACACCTTC.

The rearrangement joins TRBV6-6 to TRBJ2-7; maybe TRBD1 (6 bases). The CDR3 runs to 13 residues. CDR1 and CDR2 from the germline V gene are MNHNY and SVGAGI (reference sequence). V was trimmed by 6 bases and J by 4 bases, leaving 13 bases between them. CDR3 in DNA: TGTGCCAGCAGCCGGGACATCGGATACGAGCAGTACTTC. Translation: CASSRDIGYEQYF.

This chain connects TRBV21-1 to TRBJ1-5; TRBD1, the table's D call, was not compared with the DNA. TRBV21-1 is a documented pseudogene. This CDR3 has 17 residues. The DNA for the CDR3 is TGTGCCAGCAGCAAAGTCCACGGCAGGGGTAGGTGGCAGCCCCAGCATTTT. Protein: CASSKVHGRGRWQPQHF.

On this clone itself: A read error may produce the germline difference seen at one junction end. The chain uses TRBV19 and TRBJ1-6; a weak D match, TRBD1 (6 bases). The CDR3 contains 13 residues. Germline-derived CDR1 and CDR2 are LNHDA and SQIVND (reference sequence). CDR3 sequence: CASSDRNNSPLHF. Written as DNA, the CDR3 is TGTGCTAGTAGTGACAGGAATAATTCACCCCTCCACTTT.

This clone has only a few counts. The gene calls are TRBV11-2 and TRBJ2-1, with 11 bases lining up with TRBD2. J was trimmed by 8 bases and V by 4 bases; bases with no gene match: 16. Germline loops: CDR1 SGHAT, CDR2 FQNNGV. The CDR3 spans 18 residues. CDR3: CASSSKRLAGLSRDEQFF. DNA of the CDR3: TGTGCCAGCAGCTCAAAGAGACTAGCGGGGTTGAGTCGTGATGAGCAGTTCTTC.

The sample holds one count of this clone. The CDR3 DNA sequence: TGTGCCAGCTACATAGCGGGGGGAAGCACAGATACGCAGTATTTT. Translation: CASYIAGGSTDTQYF. The V and J genes are TRBV5-4 and TRBJ2-3, with TRBD2 identical over 10 bases. The length of the CDR3 is 15 residues. J was trimmed by 0 bases and V by 7 bases; bases with no gene match: 5. CDR1 SGHNT and CDR2 YYREEE come from the germline V gene (reference sequence).

CDR3 nucleotide sequence: TGTGCTAGTGGGTACTCCGGGACAGAGATTTATAGCAATCAGCCCCAGCATTTT. Translation: CASGYSGTEIYSNQPQHF. This sequence joins TRBV12-5 and TRBJ1-5, with 7 positions matching TRBD1. The CDR3 consists of 18 residues. Germline V gene sequence: CDR1 LGHNT, CDR2 FRNRAP. J gave up 0 bases and V 6 bases, and 14 bases lay outside the gene matches.

The chain is built from TRBV6-1 and TRBJ1-2; possible D gene TRBD1, 5 bases. Trimming left V 1 base short and J 0 bases short, with 12 bases between. CDR3 size: 16 residues. The germline V gene encodes CDR1 MNHNS and CDR2 SASEGT. The CDR3 DNA reads as TGTGCCAGCAGTGAAGGGCCGGACATCTCTAACTATGGCTACACCTTC. Its protein is CASSEGPDISNYGYTF.

The genes are TRBV4-2 and TRBJ1-2, with D possibly being TRBD1 (5 bases). The CDR3 contains 14 residues. V lost 3 bases and J 7 bases, leaving 15 bases between the germline ends. Looked up from germline, CDR1 is LGHNA and CDR2 is YNFKEQ. The CDR3 nucleotides read TGTGCCAGCAGCCAGTATTTGGGGGTTGGTGGCTACACCTTC. Protein product: CASSQYLGVGGYTF.

This clone has only one observation. The chain employs TRBV6-4 and TRBJ1-1, with 8 bases lining up with TRBD1. The CDR3 extends over 13 amino acids. Germline V gives CDR1 MRHNA, CDR2 SNTAGT. The junction had 2 bases not matched to a gene; V was cut back by 4 bases and J by 4 bases. CDR3 sequence reads: CASSGTGSTEAFF. CDR3 nucleotides: TGTGCCAGCAGTGGGACAGGGAGCACTGAAGCTTTCTTT.

This chain uses TRBV7-7 with TRBJ2-3, with TRBD1 identical over 7 bases. The CDR3 covers 18 residues. V shed 1 base and J 0 bases; nucleotides not matched to a gene: 10. Germline assignment: CDR1 SSHAT and CDR2 FNYEAQ (reference sequence). CDR3 residues: CASSLEPRQGGSTDTQYF. The CDR3 DNA reads as TGTGCCAGCAGCTTAGAACCCCGACAGGGCGGTAGCACAGATACGCAGTATTTT.

This chain joins TRBV6-5 and TRBJ1-5; 11 bases line up with TRBD1. The germline V gene has CDR1 MNHEY and CDR2 SVGAGI. After removal of 6 bases from V and 6 bases from J, the junction contained 7 bases not matched to a gene. CDR3 length equals 15 residues. CDR3: CASRPGQGVRQPQHF. As DNA, the CDR3 is TGTGCCAGCAGGCCGGGACAGGGGGTGCGTCAGCCCCAGCATTTT.

J is TRBJ2-2 and V is TRBV18; 7 bases align to TRBD2. The CDR3 extends over 14 amino acids. Germline V lookup: CDR1 KGHSH, CDR2 LQKENI. V lost 3 bases to trimming and J lost 2 bases; unmatched junction nucleotides: 0. The chain's CDR3 is CASSPGLNTGELFF. The DNA of the CDR3 is TGTGCCAGCTCACCGGGACTAAACACCGGGGAGCTGTTTTTT.

The rearrangement links TRBV2 to TRBJ1-5, with D unclear. In germline, CDR1 is SNHLY, CDR2 FYNNEI. The CDR3 length is 17 residues. V was trimmed by 2 bases and J by 2 bases, leaving 16 bases between them. CDR3 in amino acids: CASSESTVPEGNQPQHF. The CDR3 DNA reads as TGTGCCAGCAGTGAATCAACAGTCCCGGAGGGCAATCAGCCCCAGCATTTT.

V is TRBV7-9 and J is TRBJ1-2; TRBD1 agrees at 7 bases. This CDR3 region has 15 residues. After removal of 7 bases from V and 3 bases from J, the junction contained 11 bases not matched to a gene. From germline, CDR1 is SEHNR and CDR2 FQNEAQ (reference sequence). CDR3 sequence (DNA): TGTGCCAGCACCCCTCAGGGAGGGGGCGACTATGGCTACACCTTC. Translated, it gives CASTPQGGGDYGYTF.

This chain joins TRBV6-1 and TRBJ2-6; D call uncertain. This CDR3 is 13 amino acids long. Germline V gene lookup returns CDR1 MNHNS and CDR2 SASEGT. CDR3: CAAHGSGANVLTF. Here the CDR3 DNA reads TGTGCAGCGCACGGATCTGGGGCCAACGTCCTGACTTTC.

The chain couples TRBV21-1 to TRBJ2-1; the table calls TRBD2, which could not be checked here. TRBV21-1 is a known pseudogene. The CDR3 sequence is 16 residues long. The CDR3 DNA reads as TGTGCCAGCAGCGCCGGACTAGCGGGAGGAATCCATGAGCAGTTCTTC. Its protein is CASSAGLAGGIHEQFF.

The chain is built from TRBV6-5 and TRBJ2-7; 7 nucleotides align to TRBD1. V lost 6 bases to trimming and J lost 3 bases; unmatched junction nucleotides: 5. This CDR3 is 13 amino acids long. Germline assignment: CDR1 MNHEY and CDR2 SVGAGI. The CDR3 spells CASSPGQIYEQYF. CDR3 in DNA: TGTGCCAGCAGCCCGGGACAGATCTACGAGCAGTACTTC.

The CDR3 is CASSRTTSGDEQFF. The DNA for the CDR3 is TGTGCCAGCAGTCGAACGACTAGCGGCGATGAGCAGTTCTTC. The gene calls are TRBV6-5 and TRBJ2-1; 9 nucleotides agree with TRBD2. The CDR3 has 14 amino acids. Germline CDR1 and CDR2: MNHEY and SVGAGI. J lost 8 bases, V lost 5 bases, and 7 bases had no gene match.

The V call is TRBV11-3, the J call TRBJ1-1; a possible D gene is TRBD1 (5 bases). The CDR3 has 13 residues. Germline lookup yields CDR1 SGHNT and CDR2 YENEEA. V was trimmed by 6 bases and J by 4 bases, leaving 12 bases between them. The CDR3 DNA reads as TGTGCCAGCAGTGCCGGGGGATTCACTGAAGCTTTCTTT. Amino acids: CASSAGGFTEAFF.